A selection of T cell receptor beta chains follows, all from one sample in a study of CD8 T cells in ankylosing spondylitis. TCRdb used MiXCR to reprocess the 5' RACE reads, holding one entry per CDR3 protein. The sample lists hundreds of thousands of distinct CDR3 sequences; about an eighth were seen once. The specimen was blood, either unsorted or a sorted T cell fraction (not recorded which). Source of these receptors: a male donor with ankylosing spondylitis. CDR3s include the opening cysteine and the closing phenylalanine or tryptophan. A D gene is named only where the DNA matches it firmly. Not all rows give a size; the values are once, few, many and, for expanded clones, a class.

v_call: TRBV12-3/TRBV12-4; clone_size: many; j_call: TRBJ1-2; d_call: NA; cdr3_aa: CASSRTVDYGYTF; cdr3_nt: TGTGCCAGCAGTCGCACAGTTGACTATGGCTACACCTTC
v_call: TRBV4-2; clone_size: few; j_call: TRBJ2-4; d_call: NA; cdr3_aa: CASSQEWVEGRDIQYF; cdr3_nt: TGTGCCAGCAGCCAAGAATGGGTCGAGGGAAGGGACATTCAGTACTTC
v_call: TRBV20-1; clone_size: NA; j_call: TRBJ2-1; d_call: TRBD2; cdr3_aa: CSARAGTSGSPNEQFF; cdr3_nt: TGCAGTGCTAGAGCCGGGACTAGCGGGAGCCCAAATGAGCAGTTCTTC
v_call: TRBV5-1; clone_size: few; j_call: TRBJ2-6; d_call: NA; cdr3_aa: CASSLEGGGRRTGANVLTF; cdr3_nt: TGCGCCAGCAGCTTGGAGGGAGGGGGGCGACGAACTGGGGCCAACGTCCTGACTTTC
v_call: TRBV6-5; clone_size: NA; j_call: TRBJ2-7; d_call: NA; cdr3_aa: CASSYSKGDSYEQYF; cdr3_nt: TGTGCCAGCAGTTACTCGAAGGGGGATTCCTACGAGCAGTACTTC
v_call: TRBV12-3/TRBV12-4; clone_size: many; j_call: TRBJ2-7; d_call: TRBD1; cdr3_aa: CASSWDSLYEQYF; cdr3_nt: TGTGCCAGCAGTTGGGACAGTCTTTACGAGCAGTACTTC
v_call: TRBV12-3/TRBV12-4; clone_size: NA; j_call: TRBJ1-5; d_call: NA; cdr3_aa: CASSTRHQPQHF; cdr3_nt: TGTGCCAGCAGTACCCGGCACCAGCCCCAGCATTTT
v_call: TRBV5-1; clone_size: many; j_call: TRBJ2-3; d_call: TRBD2; cdr3_aa: CASSLTSGSDTQYF; cdr3_nt: TGCGCCAGCAGCTTGACTAGCGGCTCAGATACGCAGTATTTT
v_call: TRBV9; clone_size: NA; j_call: TRBJ2-7; d_call: TRBD2; cdr3_aa: CASSVAPGLASHEQYF; cdr3_nt: TGTGCCAGCAGCGTAGCTCCAGGACTAGCGTCGCACGAGCAGTACTTC
v_call: TRBV5-1; clone_size: NA; j_call: TRBJ2-2; d_call: NA; cdr3_aa: CASSRLTGEVGGELFF; cdr3_nt: TGCGCCAGCAGCAGATTAACAGGGGAGGTTGGCGGGGAGCTGTTTTTT
v_call: TRBV29-1; clone_size: many; j_call: TRBJ1-1; d_call: NA; cdr3_aa: CSGTSGDTEAFF; cdr3_nt: TGCAGCGGCACGTCAGGGGACACTGAAGCTTTCTTT
v_call: TRBV10-1; clone_size: many; j_call: TRBJ1-4; d_call: NA; cdr3_aa: CASSGQRDEKLFF; cdr3_nt: TGCGCCAGCAGTGGACAGAGGGACGAAAAACTGTTTTTT
v_call: TRBV4-3; clone_size: few; j_call: TRBJ2-5; d_call: TRBD1; cdr3_aa: CASSLEGGQGRTTQYF; cdr3_nt: TGCGCCAGCAGCCTAGAGGGGGGACAGGGTCGTACCACCCAGTACTTC
v_call: TRBV7-2; clone_size: few; j_call: TRBJ1-4; d_call: NA; cdr3_aa: CASSLETGKLFF; cdr3_nt: TGTGCCAGCAGCCTCGAAACAGGGAAACTGTTTTTT
v_call: TRBV15; clone_size: NA; j_call: TRBJ2-3; d_call: NA; cdr3_aa: CATSRDLGFRADTQYF; cdr3_nt: TGTGCCACCAGCAGAGATCTAGGTTTTAGAGCAGATACGCAGTATTTT